The present entry profiles one TCR beta chain with its context. Methods used by the authors: How many nucleated cells were present was estimated from reference gene primer amplification. Produced via immunoSEQ multiplex PCR; TCRdb's table is partial and in-frame only. Clonal size and the V and J genes are those of that table, whereas D and trimming came from the DNA. Altogether about 240,000 clones are present, over 65% being singletons, with the ten largest covering around 3.4%. This sample is part of a study of blood T cell repertoires in COVID-19. For the study at large: The United States, Italy and Spain supplied acute and convalescent COVID-19 samples. PBMCs, B-cell-depleted T cells, or T cells were the source of the cDNA or gDNA that made up the material.

Sequences were obtained from peripheral blood. The TCR comes from a woman older than 75 with acute or convalescent COVID-19.

CDR3 nucleotides: TGTGCCAGCAGCCTGAGGACAGGGCTCAATGAAGCTTTCTTT. This encodes CASSLRTGLNEAFF. The V call is TRBV6-6, the J call TRBJ1-1, with 8 bases lining up with TRBD1. The CDR3 is 14 amino acids. The junction had 10 bases not matched to a gene; V was cut back by 6 bases and J by 7 bases. From germline, CDR1 is MNHNY and CDR2 SVGAGI (reference sequence).